These 2 T cell receptor beta chains originate from one sample sequenced in a study of blood T cell repertoires in COVID-19. Measured with immunoSEQ multiplex PCR; TCRdb has only the in-frame clones, and not every one. The sample lists around 72,000 clones, 75% to 90% occurring once. What was sequenced was peripheral blood. Receptor source: a man aged 45-65 years with active COVID-19.

The V gene is TRBV4-3, the J gene TRBJ1-3; D call uncertain. The CDR3 has 16 residues. Germline CDR1 and CDR2: LGHNA and YSLEER. The V end was cut by 0 bases, the J end by 0 bases, with 9 bases between. Here the CDR3 DNA reads TGCGCCAGCAGCCAAGAGGCTACAGTCTCTGGAAACACCATATATTTT. Translation gives CASSQEATVSGNTIYF.

The CDR3 bases are TGTGCCAGCAGCTTCAAGCGGGGCCTACAAGAGACCCAGTACTTC. Residues: CASSFKRGLQETQYF. The J gene is TRBJ2-5, the V gene TRBV7-8; TRBD2 aligns across 7 bases. V shed 3 bases and J 2 bases; nucleotides not matched to a gene: 6. This CDR3 contains 15 residues. The germline gives CDR1 SGHVS, CDR2 FQNEAQ.